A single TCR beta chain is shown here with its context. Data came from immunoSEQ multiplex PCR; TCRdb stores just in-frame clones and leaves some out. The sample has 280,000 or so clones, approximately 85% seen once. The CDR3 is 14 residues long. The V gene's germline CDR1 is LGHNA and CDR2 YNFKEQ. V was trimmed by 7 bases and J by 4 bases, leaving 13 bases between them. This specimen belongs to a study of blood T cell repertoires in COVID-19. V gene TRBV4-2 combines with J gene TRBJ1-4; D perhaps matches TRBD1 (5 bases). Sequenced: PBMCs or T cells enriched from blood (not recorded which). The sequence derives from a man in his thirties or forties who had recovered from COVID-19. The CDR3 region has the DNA TGTGCCAGCACCCGGGGGGGGTTTAATGAAAAACTGTTTTTT. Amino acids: CASTRGGFNEKLFF.